The sequence of this T cell receptor beta chain was determined in a study of blood T cells in healthy people across ages (dated by TCRdb to between 2015 and 2017). Study-level background: In model experiments, template switching captured roughly one uniquely barcoded TCR beta cDNA molecule for every two T cells. To track age-related changes in TCR beta repertoire diversity, the study relied on deep sequencing normalized with unique cDNA molecular identifiers. Donors were grouped into four age groups: young (average approximately 15 years), middle-aged (over 35), aged (around 62) and long-lived (just over 80). Donors of different ages were randomly distributed across sequencing lanes to avoid experimental bias. Two additional independent replicas of 1 million unique cDNA reads from the same blood draw were analyzed for two donors (one aged 18 to 29 and one aged 80 or older). Results and caveats for the whole study, not just this receptor: Compared with the aged group, the long-lived group had more naive CD4+ T cells, fewer expanded clones and increased TCR diversity, a pattern suggesting age selection. Observed TCR beta diversity per million T cells fell roughly linearly with age, and a significant reduction was already apparent by age approximately 40. Because donor CMV infection status was unknown, age-related changes in expanded clonotypes were potentially confounded. Estimates of total diversity from one million sequenced T cells were regarded as lower bounds and underestimates. Conclusive comparison of naive and antigen-experienced compartments was prevented by the profiling of bulk unsorted PBMCs. The percentage of naive T cells measured by flow cytometry correlated strongly with observed TCR beta diversity.

In regard to this clonotype: There is no known antigen for this receptor. Mismatch with germline at one junction end may stem from a read error.

Libraries were prepared through 5' RACE. Sequencing instrument: Illumina HiSeq 2500. A second PCR of about 7 to 12 cycles was run with a J-beta primer mix and a sample-barcoded 5' primer. A unique molecular identifier was introduced onto each TCR beta cDNA molecule by a template-switch 5' adaptor carrying 12 random nucleotides. Each sample yielded at least 3 million CDR3-containing paired-end reads. The Mint cDNA synthesis kit, primed by a TRBC-specific oligonucleotide, was used to synthesize first-strand cDNA from all RNA. After uracil-DNA glycosylase treatment, a first 18-cycle PCR used universal primers M1SS and BC2_uni_R on all cDNA. The study's own analysis went as follows. Each sample was normalized by randomly selecting 1 million high-quality reads, each carrying a distinct molecular identifier. Instead of being binned into consensus sequences, reads that shared molecular identifiers were thrown out. MiTCR, with a Q25 quality threshold and the strictest error-elimination algorithm, was used for CDR3 identification, clonotype clustering and error correction. A nonparametric unseen species model with Euler transformation was used to estimate lower-bound total TCR beta diversity. Through fastp at Q25 and MiXCR, TCRdb rebuilt clones from the public reads, retaining in-frame beta chains. Every entry covers one CDR3 protein and lists the most common genes and DNA from its rows. Here the V and J calls rest on TCRdb's processing, not on the authors' analysis. The sample table contains roughly 1,800,000 distinct CDR3 sequences; only one count was recorded for just under 50% of them. The ten most abundant clones make up 2.1% of the sample.

Systemically healthy Caucasian individuals from Russia, about 38 in total and aged about 6 to 90 years, were included as donors. Each donor gave about 11 milliliters of peripheral blood, drawn into EDTA-treated Vacutainer tubes. PBMCs were isolated by Ficoll-Paque density-gradient centrifugation, with at least 6 million obtained per sample. Trizol reagent was used to extract total RNA from the PBMCs, yielding at least 5 micrograms per sample. For every donor, flow cytometry on a PBMC aliquot measured the percentage of naive CD45RAhigh/CD27high T cells. The sequence derives from a woman aged 40-49 years in good health. Sequencing was carried out using blood.

The CDR3 region has the sequence CASSLGGSYGHTF. The DNA sequence is as follows: TGTGCCAGCAGTCTAGGGGGCAGCTATGGCCACACCTTC. The chain is assembled from TRBV25-1 and TRBJ1-2; 7 bases in the middle match TRBD1. From the germline V gene, CDR1 is MGHDK and CDR2 is SYGVNS. The CDR3 has 13 amino acids, counting the end cysteine and phenylalanine. Here the CDR3 DNA is all that survives: 39 bases in frame from base 1.